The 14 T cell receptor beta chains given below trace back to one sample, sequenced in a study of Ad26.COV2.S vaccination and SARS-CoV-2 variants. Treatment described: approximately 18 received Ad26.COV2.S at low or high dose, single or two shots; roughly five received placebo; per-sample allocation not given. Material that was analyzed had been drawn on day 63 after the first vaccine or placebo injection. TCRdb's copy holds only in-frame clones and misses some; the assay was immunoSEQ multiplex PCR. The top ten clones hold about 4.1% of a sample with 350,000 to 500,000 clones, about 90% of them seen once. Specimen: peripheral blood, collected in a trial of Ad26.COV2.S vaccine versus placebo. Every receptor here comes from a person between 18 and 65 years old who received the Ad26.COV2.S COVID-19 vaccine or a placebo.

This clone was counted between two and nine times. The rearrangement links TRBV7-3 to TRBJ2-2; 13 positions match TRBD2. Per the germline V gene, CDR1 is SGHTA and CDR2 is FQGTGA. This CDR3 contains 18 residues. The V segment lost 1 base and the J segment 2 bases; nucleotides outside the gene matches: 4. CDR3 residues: CASSLIGTSGANTGELFF. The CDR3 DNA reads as TGTGCCAGCAGCTTAATTGGGACTAGCGGGGCAAACACCGGGGAGCTGTTTTTT.

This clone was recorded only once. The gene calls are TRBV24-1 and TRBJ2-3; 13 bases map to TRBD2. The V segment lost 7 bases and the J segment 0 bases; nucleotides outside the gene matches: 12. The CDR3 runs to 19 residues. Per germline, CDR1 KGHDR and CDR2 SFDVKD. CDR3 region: CATSPGLAGQWASTDTQYF. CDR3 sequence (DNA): TGTGCCACCAGCCCGGGACTAGCGGGACAATGGGCTAGCACAGATACGCAGTATTTT.

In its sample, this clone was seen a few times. The CDR3 reads CASSQVSGGRQPQHF. The CDR3 nucleotides read TGCGCCAGCAGCCAAGTCTCAGGGGGCAGACAGCCCCAGCATTTT. The V call is TRBV4-1, the J call TRBJ1-5, with 8 bases fitting TRBD1. The CDR3 covers 15 residues. Unmatched junction bases numbered 6, after V lost 1 base and J lost 7 bases. Germline loops: CDR1 MGHRA, CDR2 YSYEKL.

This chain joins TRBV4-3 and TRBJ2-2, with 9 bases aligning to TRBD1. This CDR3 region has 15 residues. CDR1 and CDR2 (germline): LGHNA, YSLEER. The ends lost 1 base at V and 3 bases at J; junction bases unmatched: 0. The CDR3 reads CASSQGTGDTGELFF. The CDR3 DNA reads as TGCGCCAGCAGCCAAGGGACAGGGGACACCGGGGAGCTGTTTTTT.

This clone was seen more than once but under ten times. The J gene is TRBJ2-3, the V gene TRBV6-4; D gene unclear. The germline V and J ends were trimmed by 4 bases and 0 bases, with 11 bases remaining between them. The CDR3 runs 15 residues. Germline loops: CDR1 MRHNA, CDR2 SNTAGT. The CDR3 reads CASSASLGSTDTQYF. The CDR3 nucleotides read TGTGCCAGCAGTGCCTCCCTCGGGAGCACAGATACGCAGTATTTT.

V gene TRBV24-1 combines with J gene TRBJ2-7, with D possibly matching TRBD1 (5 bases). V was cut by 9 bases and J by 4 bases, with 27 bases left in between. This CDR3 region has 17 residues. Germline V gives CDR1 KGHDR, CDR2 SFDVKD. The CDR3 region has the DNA TGTGCCACCTTCGCTAGGTCCAGGGTGGATAAGGTTTACGAGCAGTACTTC. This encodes CATFARSRVDKVYEQYF.

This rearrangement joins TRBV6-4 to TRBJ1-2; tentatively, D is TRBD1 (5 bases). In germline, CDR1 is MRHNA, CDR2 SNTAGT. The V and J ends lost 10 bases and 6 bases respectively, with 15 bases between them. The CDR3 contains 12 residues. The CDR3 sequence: CANPSQGDGYTF. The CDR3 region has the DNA TGTGCCAACCCATCGCAGGGAGATGGCTACACCTTC.

The CDR3 here is CASSFKGGNEQYF. The CDR3 DNA reads TGTGCCAGCAGCTTTAAGGGGGGCAACGAGCAGTACTTC. This chain uses TRBV5-6 with TRBJ2-7, with D perhaps assigned TRBD1 or TRBD2 (6 bases each). Germline V lookup: CDR1 SGHDT, CDR2 YYEEEE. This CDR3 is built from 13 residues. Trimming took off 2 bases at V and 5 bases at J, with 11 bases between the two ends. The whole variable domain, filled in from reference TRBV5-6 and TRBJ2-7, reads DAGVTQSPTHLIKTRGQQVTLRCSPKSGHDTVSWYQQALGQGPQFIFQYYEEEERQRGNFPDRFSGHQFPNYSSELNVNALLLGDSALYLCASSFKGGNEQYFGPGTRLTVT.

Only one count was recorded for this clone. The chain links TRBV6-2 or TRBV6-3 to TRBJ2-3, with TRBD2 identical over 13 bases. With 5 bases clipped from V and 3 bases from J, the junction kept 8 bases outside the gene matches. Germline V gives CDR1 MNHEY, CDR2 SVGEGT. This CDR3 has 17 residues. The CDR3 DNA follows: TGTGCCAGCAGTAAGGGACTAGCGGGATCGGTAACAGATACGCAGTATTTT. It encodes CASSKGLAGSVTDTQYF.

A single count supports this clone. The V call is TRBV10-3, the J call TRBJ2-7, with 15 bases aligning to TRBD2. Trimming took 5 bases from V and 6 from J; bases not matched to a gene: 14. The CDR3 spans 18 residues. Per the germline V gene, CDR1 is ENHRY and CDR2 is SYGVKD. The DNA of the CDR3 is TGTGCCATCAGTCTGGAGTCCGGACTAGCGGGAGGGCCGAGCGAGCAGTACTTC. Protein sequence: CAISLESGLAGGPSEQYF.

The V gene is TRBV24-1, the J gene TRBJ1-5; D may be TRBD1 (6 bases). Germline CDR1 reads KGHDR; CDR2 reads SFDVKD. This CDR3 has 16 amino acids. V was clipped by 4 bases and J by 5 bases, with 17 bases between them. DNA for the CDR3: TGTGCCACCAGTGACTCCAAACGACAGGTTTATCAGCCCCAGCATTTT. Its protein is CATSDSKRQVYQPQHF.

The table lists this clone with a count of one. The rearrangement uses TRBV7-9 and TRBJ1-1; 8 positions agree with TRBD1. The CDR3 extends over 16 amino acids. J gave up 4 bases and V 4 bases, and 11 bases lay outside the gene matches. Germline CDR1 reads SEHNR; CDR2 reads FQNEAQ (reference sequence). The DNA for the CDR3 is TGTGCCAGCAGCTCCTTCAGGGGGCGCAGGATCACTGAAGCTTTCTTT. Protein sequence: CASSSFRGRRITEAFF.

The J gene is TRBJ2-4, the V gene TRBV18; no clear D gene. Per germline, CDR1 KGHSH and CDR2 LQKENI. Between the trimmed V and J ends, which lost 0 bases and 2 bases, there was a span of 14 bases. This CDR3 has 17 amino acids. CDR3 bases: TGTGCCAGCTCACCACCGCCTGGGTTAGGGTCCAAAAACATTCAGTACTTC. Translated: CASSPPPGLGSKNIQYF.

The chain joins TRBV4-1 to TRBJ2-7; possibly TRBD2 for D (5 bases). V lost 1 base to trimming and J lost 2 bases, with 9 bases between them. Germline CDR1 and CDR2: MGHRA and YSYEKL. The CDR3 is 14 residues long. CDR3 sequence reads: CASSQAGITYEQYF. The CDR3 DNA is TGCGCCAGCAGCCAAGCGGGAATAACCTACGAGCAGTACTTC.